This entry concerns a single T cell receptor (beta chain). In germline, CDR1 is SGHTA, CDR2 FQGTGA. This CDR3 spans 14 amino acids. Trimming cost V 10 bases and J 1 base; bases outside gene matches: 6. Participants spanned ages about 18 to 95 years and resided in about two dozen US areas. Repertoires were generated with immunoSEQ multiplex PCR, while TCRdb's copy carries only in-frame clones and drops some. This table holds 210,000 or so clones, about 84% found once. This record comes from a study of blood T cell repertoires in COVID-19. Study as a whole: T cells, B-cell-depleted T cells, or PBMCs provided the cDNA or gDNA that served as material.

Sequencing was carried out using PBMCs or T cells enriched from blood (not recorded which). This receptor was obtained from a man aged 25-40 years with acute COVID-19. This chain uses TRBV7-3 with TRBJ1-2; 10 bases map to TRBD1. The CDR3 nucleotides are TGTGCCATCCCCTGGGACAGGGGTAACTATGGCTACACCTTC. It specifies CAIPWDRGNYGYTF.